This record covers a single T cell receptor beta chain. Its antigen is undetermined. The data stem from a study of CD8 T cells in ankylosing spondylitis. Study conclusions and caveats: Ankylosing spondylitis blood appeared to carry a characteristic TCR beta motif of eight or nine highly homologous variants.

TCRdb independently ran MiXCR on the 5' RACE reads; one entry per CDR3 protein. The sample shows 700,000 or so distinct CDR3 sequences, around 19% of them seen only once. Germline CDR1 reads SGHTA; CDR2 reads FQGNSA. V lost 5 bases and J lost 3, with 19 bases in between. The CDR3 length is 16 residues. V and J are TRBV7-2 and TRBJ1-1; perhaps TRBD1 as D (5 bases). The sample consisted of blood, either unsorted or a sorted T cell fraction (not recorded which). The TCR comes from a male donor with ankylosing spondylitis. CDR3 sequence: CASSPGTQWQDTEAFF. CDR3 bases: TGTGCCAGCAGCCCCGGGACCCAGTGGCAGGACACTGAAGCTTTCTTT.